These T cell receptor beta chains were read from a single sample in a study of blood T cell repertoires in COVID-19. Profiling relied on immunoSEQ multiplex PCR, and the TCRdb table lists in-frame clones only, not all of them. The profile shows hundreds of thousands of clones, roughly 87% of them singletons. Sequencing was done on a sample of PBMCs or T cells enriched from blood (not recorded which). The receptor source for this set is a woman under 30 who had recovered from COVID-19. The CDR3 runs from the conserved cysteine through the conserved F or W. The D gene is left open where the match is weak. Size tells how often a clone was seen (once, few, many) or the class of an expanded clone, and some rows leave it out.

TGTGCCAGCAGCTCCGGACTAGCGGGAAGCACAGATACGCAGTATTTT,CASSSGLAGSTDTQYF,TRBJ2-3,TRBV11-3,NA,TRBD2
TGCGCCAGCAGCCAAGATCTAATGGTGAACACCGGGGAGCTGTTTTTT,CASSQDLMVNTGELFF,TRBJ2-2,TRBV4-3,NA,NA
TGTGCCAGCAGCTTGTCGACCGGAGGGGATGAAAAACTGTTTTTT,CASSLSTGGDEKLFF,TRBJ1-4,TRBV5-4,NA,NA
TGTGCCAGCAGTGAAGCGGGACTAGCGGGCACCGGGGAGCTGTTTTTT,CASSEAGLAGTGELFF,TRBJ2-2,TRBV2,NA,TRBD2
TGTGCCAGCAGCCAGGGGCGCGGACGGAATGAAAAACTGTTTTTT,CASSQGRGRNEKLFF,TRBJ1-4,TRBV7-9,NA,NA
TGCGCCAGCAGCCAAGACCTGCTGGCAGGGGGAATTAGGTCCTACGAGCAGTACTTC,CASSQDLLAGGIRSYEQYF,TRBJ2-7,TRBV4-3,NA,TRBD1
TGTGCCAGCAGCTTGGGTGGTAGCGGGGAGACAGATACGCAGTATTTT,CASSLGGSGETDTQYF,TRBJ2-3,TRBV5-4,NA,TRBD2
TGTGCCAGCAGCCTCCCGCCTCAATCCAGGGGAATAAGCACTGAAGCTTTCTTT,CASSLPPQSRGISTEAFF,TRBJ1-1,TRBV13,NA,NA
TGTGCCAGCTCACCAGCCCGACAGGATCAGCCCCAGCATTTT,CASSPARQDQPQHF,TRBJ1-5,TRBV18,NA,NA
TGCGCCAGTCGTCCCGGGACAGGGTCAGTAGCAAAAGCTTTCTTT,CASRPGTGSVAKAFF,TRBJ1-1,TRBV5-1,NA,TRBD1
TGTGCCAGCAGCGCTGCAGGGGAAGGCCTCCCCCAGCAGTACTTC,CASSAAGEGLPQQYF,TRBJ2-7,TRBV7-2,NA,NA
TGTGCCAGCAGCGTAAATACGGGTGGCAATCAGCCCCAGCATTTT,CASSVNTGGNQPQHF,TRBJ1-5,TRBV11-2,NA,NA
TGTGCCAGTACTACTAGCGGGAGAGGTTTGTTCTTC,CASTTSGRGLFF,TRBJ2-1,TRBV2,NA,TRBD2
TGCGCCAGCAGCTTCGGGACTCTCACGGGAGAGACCCAGTACTTC,CASSFGTLTGETQYF,TRBJ2-5,TRBV5-1,NA,NA
TGTGCCAGCAAGGTGGCTAGCGGGACCTACGAGCAGTACTTC,CASKVASGTYEQYF,TRBJ2-7,TRBV28,NA,TRBD2
TGTGCCAGCATCGCCATGCCAGGGCCTGAAGCTTTCTTT,CASIAMPGPEAFF,TRBJ1-1,TRBV11-2,NA,NA
TGCGCCAGCAGCTCAGCGAGTAGCTCCTACAATGAGCAGTTCTTC,CASSSASSSYNEQFF,TRBJ2-1,TRBV5-1,NA,NA
TGCAGTGCTAGAGAATTTAGACAGTTCTTC,CSAREFRQFF,TRBJ2-1,TRBV20-1,NA,NA
TGCAGCGTTGAAGATCCGGGTTTGTTTGGCTACACCTTC,CSVEDPGLFGYTF,TRBJ1-2,TRBV29-1,NA,NA
TGTGCCAGCAGTCCCCCTGGCGGGGGTGGGGAGACCCAGTACTTC,CASSPPGGGGETQYF,TRBJ2-5,TRBV6-5,NA,TRBD2
TGCGCCAGCAGCTACTCCGGGACAGGGGGCGTTGACTATGGCTACACCTTC,CASSYSGTGGVDYGYTF,TRBJ1-2,TRBV5-1,NA,TRBD1
TGCGCCAGCAGCAAAGGACCACTAGCGGGTAGCTCCTACGAGCAGTACTTC,CASSKGPLAGSSYEQYF,TRBJ2-7,TRBV5-1,NA,TRBD2
TGTGCCAGCAGCTTAGGAGGACAGGGGATCGGTAACACCATATATTTT,CASSLGGQGIGNTIYF,TRBJ1-3,TRBV7-6,NA,TRBD1
TGTGCCAGCAGCGCCTCAGGGGGGAACACTGAAGCTTTCTTT,CASSASGGNTEAFF,TRBJ1-1,TRBV2,NA,TRBD1
TGTGCCAGCAGTTTTCAGACGGAGTGGGAGCAGTACTTC,CASSFQTEWEQYF,TRBJ2-7,TRBV12-3/TRBV12-4,NA,NA
TGTGCCAGCAGCCCAGGCATTCGGAACACTGAAGCTTTCTTT,CASSPGIRNTEAFF,TRBJ1-1,TRBV11-1,few,NA
TGTGCTAGTGGTCTAGGGAACACTGAAGCTTTCTTT,CASGLGNTEAFF,TRBJ1-1,TRBV12-5,NA,NA
TGTGCCAGCAGTTGGGGGAGGGGCGCGGGCAATCAGCCCCAGCATTTT,CASSWGRGAGNQPQHF,TRBJ1-5,TRBV27,NA,NA
TGTGCCAGCAGCATGACAGGGCGTTATCAGCCCCAGCATTTT,CASSMTGRYQPQHF,TRBJ1-5,TRBV6-5,NA,TRBD1
TGTGCCAGCAGCTTGGCCCGGGAGACCCAGTACTTC,CASSLARETQYF,TRBJ2-5,TRBV5-4,NA,NA
TGCAGTGCCCCTTTCACAGATACGCAGTATTTT,CSAPFTDTQYF,TRBJ2-3,TRBV20-1,NA,NA
TGTGCCTGGAGTGCCAACCGGGACAGGGCGACCTACGAGCAGTACTTC,CAWSANRDRATYEQYF,TRBJ2-7,TRBV30,NA,TRBD1
TGTGCCAGCAGGGAGTATAATTCACCCCTCCACTTT,CASREYNSPLHF,TRBJ1-6,TRBV2,NA,NA
TGTGCCAGCTCACGCGGAGGGGGACTAGCGAGGGTGAATGAGCAGTTCTTC,CASSRGGGLARVNEQFF,TRBJ2-1,TRBV18,once,TRBD2
TGTGCCAGCAGCTTAGCCGGAAGGGGGGGGAATCAGCCCCAGCATTTT,CASSLAGRGGNQPQHF,TRBJ1-5,TRBV7-9,NA,NA
TGTGCCAGCAGCTTAGGGACAGCTTCTAGCACAGATACGCAGTATTTT,CASSLGTASSTDTQYF,TRBJ2-3,TRBV7-9,NA,NA
TGTGCCAGCAGCCAAATCGGAAGGGGAACTGAAGCTTTCTTT,CASSQIGRGTEAFF,TRBJ1-1,TRBV3-1/TRBV3-2,NA,NA
TGTGCCAGTACGACAGACCGCACAGATACGCAGTATTTT,CASTTDRTDTQYF,TRBJ2-3,TRBV19,NA,NA
TGTGCCAGCAGCGTAGAGGGTGGGGGCGAAGCTTTCTTT,CASSVEGGGEAFF,TRBJ1-1,TRBV9,NA,NA
TGTGCCAGCAGTTCCCCGGGGGGGCCCGACTATGGCTACACCTTC,CASSSPGGPDYGYTF,TRBJ1-2,TRBV28,NA,NA
TGTGCCACCTCCGGGACAGGGTTTTACACCGGGGAGCTGTTTTTT,CATSGTGFYTGELFF,TRBJ2-2,TRBV2,NA,TRBD1
TGTGCCAGCAATCTGTTCACAGATACGCAGTATTTT,CASNLFTDTQYF,TRBJ2-3,TRBV2,NA,NA
TGTGCCAGCAGCGAACAGGGGTTCGGCCAAGAGACCCAGTACTTC,CASSEQGFGQETQYF,TRBJ2-5,TRBV7-2,NA,TRBD1
TGTGCCAGCAGCCGGGACAGGCCCTACTATGGCTACACCTTC,CASSRDRPYYGYTF,TRBJ1-2,TRBV7-2,NA,TRBD1
TGTGCCAGCAGTGGACTCTTAGCTAACTATGGCTACACCTTC,CASSGLLANYGYTF,TRBJ1-2,TRBV6-2/TRBV6-3,NA,NA
TGTGCCAGCAGCGTGGGGGGAGGGTCTGGAAACACCATATATTTT,CASSVGGGSGNTIYF,TRBJ1-3,TRBV9,NA,NA
TGTGCCAGTAGTCTCAGACAGGCGCAAGGGAACACTGAAGCTTTCTTT,CASSLRQAQGNTEAFF,TRBJ1-1,TRBV19,NA,NA
TGTGCCAGCAGCTTCATCAAACGCACGGGTTCCTACGAGCAGTACTTC,CASSFIKRTGSYEQYF,TRBJ2-7,TRBV7-9,NA,NA
TGTGCCACCAGCAGAGGTGGGACAGGGTCTTATTCACCCCTCCACTTT,CATSRGGTGSYSPLHF,TRBJ1-6,TRBV15,NA,TRBD1
TGCAGCGTTGCGCAAACTAGCGGCGAAAAGCAGTTCTTC,CSVAQTSGEKQFF,TRBJ2-1,TRBV29-1,NA,TRBD2
TGTGCCATCAGTGAGTCGACTAGCATTAGCAATCAGCCCCAGCATTTT,CAISESTSISNQPQHF,TRBJ1-5,TRBV10-3,NA,NA